This T cell receptor beta chain was identified during a study of blood T cell repertoires in COVID-19. Study at large: The samples span acute and convalescent COVID-19 from the United States, Italy and Spain. Sample material is recorded as cDNA or gDNA derived from T cells, B-cell-depleted T cells, or PBMCs.

V shed 4 bases, J shed 8 bases, and the junction held 9 bases outside the gene matches. This CDR3 has 14 residues. The germline V gene has CDR1 SGDLS and CDR2 YYNGEE. As handled by the study authors: Reference gene primer amplification in the assay estimated nucleated cell counts. The protocol was immunoSEQ multiplex PCR, while the TCRdb copy is restricted to in-frame clones and leaves out a portion. V, J and clone size derive from that table, while D and trimming were established from the DNA sequence. Here the sample spans approximately 210,000 clones, roughly 80% being singletons. Sequencing input: peripheral blood. The chain links TRBV9 to TRBJ2-7, with TRBD2 matching 10 bases. The sequence derives from a human donor in a cohort sampled during active COVID-19. CDR3 in amino acids: CASSPEREGQKQYF. CDR3 DNA sequence: TGTGCCAGCAGCCCCGAGCGGGAGGGCCAAAAGCAGTACTTC.